A single sample is the source of the 20 T cell receptor beta chains below, sequenced in a study of T cell repertoires in cytomegalovirus infection. Antigens of these TCRs are unknown. TCRdb passed the reads through MiXCR, listing each CDR3 protein once. The sample has just under 500,000 distinct CDR3 sequences, 30% to 40% seen once; the top ten hold roughly 16%. The sample here was cultured PBMCs, taken from culture after CMV antigen stimulation. These receptors were obtained from a human donor in good health (CMV status not recorded). Some clones in this sample may be carry-over from other donors' samples.

This clonotype was seen just once. The genes are TRBV20-1 and TRBJ2-3; a possible D gene is TRBD2 (5 bases). Germline V gene sequence: CDR1 DFQATT, CDR2 SNEGSKA (reference sequence). CDR3 length equals 16 residues. V was clipped by 6 bases and J by 7 bases, with 26 bases between them. CDR3 nucleotides: TGCAGTGCGCAGCCCGCGGGCAGCCAATCTGATCATACGCAGTATTTT. Translation gives CSAQPAGSQSDHTQYF.

This clonotype was found a few times. The rearrangement links TRBV7-9 to TRBJ2-7; D call uncertain. The CDR3 runs to 13 residues. Deletions cut 4 bases from V and 2 bases from J, with 9 bases between. Germline V gene sequence: CDR1 SEHNR, CDR2 FQNEAQ (reference sequence). The DNA of the CDR3 is TGTGCCAGCAGCTCAGGTCCGACCTACGAGCAGTACGTC. It specifies CASSSGPTYEQYV.

The table lists this clonotype with a count of one. Because it lacks the conserved phenylalanine or tryptophan at the end, this CDR3 is likely a read error. The chain joins TRBV7-2 to TRBJ1-1, with 9 bases lining up with TRBD1. Germline V lookup: CDR1 SGHTA, CDR2 FQGNSA. The CDR3 length is 17 residues. V dropped 5 bases and J dropped 5; count of bases not matched to a gene: 15. CDR3 residues: CASSRIQGASVGTEAFL. The CDR3 DNA reads TGTGCCAGCAGCCGAATACAGGGGGCGAGTGTAGGAACTGAAGCTTTCTTA.

J is TRBJ1-3 and V is TRBV25-1; D call uncertain. Per the germline V gene, CDR1 is MGHDK and CDR2 is SYGVNS. CDR3 size: 13 residues. The V and J ends lost 2 bases and 9 bases respectively, with 11 bases between them. In DNA form, the CDR3 reads TGTGCCAGCAGTGAACGGCAATTCGGCACCATATATTTT. This sequence encodes CASSERQFGTIYF.

This rearrangement joins TRBV15 to TRBJ2-7; 8 bases are a match to TRBD2. The CDR3 is 15 amino acids. V lost 1 base, J lost 0 bases, and 2 bases stayed unmatched. In germline, CDR1 is LNHNV, CDR2 YYDKDF (reference sequence). CDR3 nucleotide sequence: TGTGCCACCAGCAGAGCTGGGACTAGCTCCTACGAGCAGTACTTC. This translates into CATSRAGTSSYEQYF.

The CDR3 region has the DNA TGTGCCAGCAGTTTAGCAGACATTCCAAGGGGAGAACGCCAGCCCCAGCATTTT. Translated, it gives CASSLADIPRGERQPQHF. The chain uses TRBV12-3 or TRBV12-4 and TRBJ1-5; possibly TRBD1 for D (5 bases). The CDR3 consists of 18 residues. The germline V and J ends were trimmed by 0 bases and 7 bases, with 22 bases remaining between them.

There are a few counts of this clonotype. The rearrangement links TRBV6-5 to TRBJ2-5, with D tentatively TRBD2 (6 bases). Trimming took 5 bases from V and 2 from J, leaving 15 bases between them. CDR3 size: 15 residues. Germline CDR1 reads MNHEY; CDR2 reads SVGAGI. Here the CDR3 DNA reads TGTGCCAGCAGTCTCCAGGGACTTTATCAAGAGACCCAGTACTTC. It codes for CASSLQGLYQETQYF.

The chain combines TRBV5-6 with TRBJ2-6, with unresolved D. Trimming took 4 bases from V and 0 from J, leaving 8 bases between them. Germline V gene data show CDR1 as SGHDT and CDR2 as YYEEEE. The CDR3 contains 15 residues. CDR3 in DNA: TGTGCCAGCAGCCCATACCTCTCTGGGGCCAACGTCCTGACTTTC. Its translation is CASSPYLSGANVLTF.

This clonotype was found a few times. The V gene is TRBV4-1, the J gene TRBJ2-1, with unresolved D. V was clipped by 1 base and J by 8 bases, with 15 bases between them. The CDR3 runs to 15 residues. Germline assignment: CDR1 MGHRA and CDR2 YSYEKL. The CDR3 loop is CASSQAESERDEQFF. The CDR3 DNA follows: TGCGCCAGCAGCCAAGCAGAATCCGAAAGAGATGAGCAGTTCTTC.

The V and J genes are TRBV20-1 and TRBJ2-5; TRBD2 matches 14 bases. Germline values: CDR1 DFQATT, CDR2 SNEGSKA (reference sequence). This CDR3 is built from 14 residues. With 6 bases clipped from V and 5 bases from J, the junction kept 5 bases outside the gene matches. The CDR3 loop reads CSATTSGGGETQYF. The CDR3 nucleotides are TGCAGTGCAACGACTAGCGGGGGGGGGGAGACCCAGTACTTC.

The rearrangement uses TRBV28 and TRBJ2-1, with no clear D. The V end lost 10 bases, the J end lost 9 bases, and 16 bases lay between the germline ends. The CDR3 totals 12 residues. The germline CDR1 and CDR2 sequences are MDHEN and SYDVKM. The CDR3 bases are TGTGCCACGAAGGTCCAGTTCGGTGAGCAGTTCTTC. Amino acids: CATKVQFGEQFF. The full variable domain, rest sourced from reference TRBV28 and TRBJ2-1, is DVKVTQSSRYLVKRTGEKVFLECVQDMDHENMFWYRQDPGLGLRLIYFSYDVKMKEKGDIPEGYSVSREKKERFSLILESASTNQTSMYLCATKVQFGEQFFGPGTRLTVL.

The rearrangement links TRBV12-3 or TRBV12-4 to TRBJ1-3; D is possibly TRBD1 (5 bases). CDR3 size: 14 residues. Trimming took 6 bases from V and 2 from J, leaving 11 bases between them. The CDR3 sequence: CASSPWGAGNTIYF. The DNA for the CDR3 is TGTGCCAGCAGCCCATGGGGGGCTGGAAACACCATATATTTT.

This clonotype turned up a few times. The chain joins TRBV30 to TRBJ2-3, with 10 bases aligning to TRBD2. The trim removed 4 bases at V and 0 bases at J, leaving 4 bases unmatched. CDR1 is GTSNPN and CDR2 is SVGIG in the germline V gene (reference sequence). The CDR3 is 15 amino acids. The CDR3 coding sequence is TGTGCCTGGATGGAACTAGCGGGGAGCACAGATACGCAGTATTTT. It yields the protein CAWMELAGSTDTQYF.

The sample holds a few counts of this clonotype. This sequence joins TRBV12-3 or TRBV12-4 and TRBJ1-5, with TRBD1 identical over 12 bases. The V segment lost 4 bases and the J segment 5 bases; nucleotides outside the gene matches: 3. The CDR3 runs 15 residues. Here the CDR3 DNA reads TGTGCCAGCAGTTCGGGACAGGGGGCTCATCAGCCCCAGCATTTT. Translating gives CASSSGQGAHQPQHF.

The chain couples TRBV28 to TRBJ2-7, with D perhaps TRBD1 or TRBD2 (5 bases each). V dropped 8 bases and J dropped 0 bases, with 14 bases sitting between them. Germline CDR1 MDHEN, CDR2 SYDVKM. The CDR3 runs 14 residues. The CDR3 coding sequence is TGTGCCAGCCCGGGACCTGAAAGCTCCTACGAGCAGTACTTC. Protein: CASPGPESSYEQYF.

The chain has TRBV10-3 and TRBJ2-1; 11 positions match TRBD2. Germline V gene lookup returns CDR1 ENHRY and CDR2 SYGVKD. V was clipped by 3 bases and J by 9 bases; unmatched bases: 7. CDR3 length: 15 amino acids. The CDR3 region is CAISEVAGGRGEQFF. The CDR3 DNA reads TGTGCCATCAGTGAAGTAGCGGGAGGGCGAGGTGAGCAGTTCTTC.

This clonotype came up a few times. The CDR3 sequence is CASSTDREGLSEQYF. CDR3 bases: TGTGCCAGCAGCACGGACAGGGAAGGACTGTCCGAGCAGTACTTC. V usage is TRBV7-9 and J usage is TRBJ2-7, with TRBD1 identical over 8 bases. The CDR3 runs 15 residues. V lost 5 bases to trimming and J lost 6 bases; unmatched junction nucleotides: 12. CDR1 and CDR2 (germline): SEHNR, FQNEAQ (reference sequence). Filled out from reference TRBV7-9 and TRBJ2-7, the complete variable domain reads DTGVSQNPRHKITKRGQNVTFRCDPISEHNRLYWYRQTLGQGPEFLTYFQNEAQLEKSRLLSDRFSAERPKGSFSTLEIQRTEQGDSAMYLCASSTDREGLSEQYFGPGTRLTVT.

This clonotype was observed a few times. CDR3 in DNA: TGTGCCAGTAGTCTACAGTACGGCACTGAAGCTTTCTTT. Translated: CASSLQYGTEAFF. The chain carries TRBV19 and TRBJ1-1; D is unclear. Germline values: CDR1 LNHDA, CDR2 SQIVND (reference sequence). Trimming removed 5 bases at V and 4 bases at J, with 11 bases between. This CDR3 is 13 amino acids long.

V and J are TRBV7-8 and TRBJ1-1; 8 nucleotides agree with TRBD1. The V and J ends lost 5 bases and 4 bases, in that order; junction bases with no gene match: 9. CDR1 is SGHVS and CDR2 is FQNEAQ in the germline V gene. This CDR3 has 15 residues. CDR3 sequence (DNA): TGTGCCAGCAGCCCCCGGACAGGGTCGGCCACTGAAGCTTTCTTT. It encodes CASSPRTGSATEAFF. Full variable domain (rest looked up from reference TRBV7-8 and TRBJ1-1): GAGVSQSPRYKVAKRGQDVALRCDPISGHVSLFWYQQALGQGPEFLTYFQNEAQLDKSGLPSDRFFAERPEGSVSTLKIQRTQQEDSAVYLCASSPRTGSATEAFFGQGTRLTVV.

The chain employs TRBV20-1 and TRBJ2-1; 7 bases match TRBD1. CDR1 is DFQATT, CDR2 SNEGSKA, per germline (reference sequence). The CDR3 loop spans 16 amino acids. J was trimmed by 2 bases and V by 3 bases; bases with no gene match: 10. DNA of the CDR3: TGCAGTGCTAGTGGTACGGGACAGACTACCTACAATGAGCAGTTCTTC. Protein: CSASGTGQTTYNEQFF.